The rows below give T cell receptor beta chains drawn from one sample of a study of T cells in narcolepsy. Here immunoSEQ multiplex PCR was the method, and the copy in TCRdb shows in-frame clones only, minus some. Of approximately 30,000 clones in the sample, approximately 84% are singletons; the top ten hold over 0.95%. Sample: CD45RA- memory CD4+ T cells from PBMCs. All receptors come from a human donor with narcolepsy. The CDR3 runs from the conserved cysteine through the conserved F or W. The D gene is left open where the match is weak. Not all rows give a size; the values are once, few, many and, for expanded clones, a class.

cdr3_nt: TGTGCCAGCAGCTTACAGGACCACACCGGGGAGCTGTTTTTT
cdr3_aa: CASSLQDHTGELFF
v_call: TRBV5-4
j_call: TRBJ2-2
clone_size: once
d_call: .

cdr3_nt: TGTGCCAGCAGTGCCTTCCTTGCGGGCACAGATACGCAGTATTTT
cdr3_aa: CASSAFLAGTDTQYF
v_call: TRBV9
j_call: TRBJ2-3
clone_size: .
d_call: .

cdr3_nt: TGTGCCAGCAGCCCCCGACAGGGGGGGGCCACAGATACGCAGTATTTT
cdr3_aa: CASSPRQGGATDTQYF
v_call: TRBV7-2
j_call: TRBJ2-3
clone_size: .
d_call: TRBD1

cdr3_nt: TGTGCCAGCAGCCAAACTGAGGACTATGGCTACACCTTC
cdr3_aa: CASSQTEDYGYTF
v_call: TRBV6-6
j_call: TRBJ1-2
clone_size: .
d_call: .

cdr3_nt: TGTGCCAGCTCACCACAGGGACAGAAGAATGAGCAGTTCTTC
cdr3_aa: CASSPQGQKNEQFF
v_call: TRBV18
j_call: TRBJ2-1
clone_size: .
d_call: TRBD1

cdr3_nt: TGTGCCAGTAACGCTCAAAATCAGCCCCAGCATTTT
cdr3_aa: CASNAQNQPQHF
v_call: TRBV19
j_call: TRBJ1-5
clone_size: .
d_call: .

cdr3_nt: TGTGCCAGCAGTCCGATGGGACAGGGAGTCTACAATGAGCAGTTCTTC
cdr3_aa: CASSPMGQGVYNEQFF
v_call: TRBV28
j_call: TRBJ2-1
clone_size: once
d_call: TRBD1

cdr3_nt: TGTGCCAGCAGTGGTCGGGGGGGAATTTACAATGAGCAGTTCTTC
cdr3_aa: CASSGRGGIYNEQFF
v_call: TRBV6-1
j_call: TRBJ2-1
clone_size: .
d_call: TRBD2

cdr3_nt: TGTGCCAGCAGGCGGGACAAAGCCAATGAGCAGTTCTTC
cdr3_aa: CASRRDKANEQFF
v_call: TRBV2
j_call: TRBJ2-1
clone_size: .
d_call: .

cdr3_nt: TGCAGCGTTGAAGTGGGCGGCAGGTACTTC
cdr3_aa: CSVEVGGRYF
v_call: TRBV29-1
j_call: TRBJ2-5
clone_size: few
d_call: .

cdr3_nt: TGTGCCAGCAGGGAAGTAGGGCTTAATGGTGAGCAGTTCTTC
cdr3_aa: CASREVGLNGEQFF
v_call: TRBV6-1
j_call: TRBJ2-1
clone_size: .
d_call: .

cdr3_nt: TGCGCCAGCTTGGGTAGCGGGTACCAAGGGACCCAGTACTTC
cdr3_aa: CASLGSGYQGTQYF
v_call: TRBV10-2
j_call: TRBJ2-5
clone_size: .
d_call: TRBD2

cdr3_nt: TGTGCCAGCAGCGGAGGTACAGGGAGCTTTGACTATGGCTACACCTTC
cdr3_aa: CASSGGTGSFDYGYTF
v_call: TRBV5-6
j_call: TRBJ1-2
clone_size: .
d_call: .

cdr3_nt: TGTGCCAGCAGTAACAGGGGAGCGCGGGAAAAACTGTTTTTT
cdr3_aa: CASSNRGAREKLFF
v_call: TRBV28
j_call: TRBJ1-4
clone_size: .
d_call: TRBD1

cdr3_nt: TGCGCCAGCAGCCAAATCGCCCAGATCAGAGGATCGAACACTGAAGCTTTCTTT
cdr3_aa: CASSQIAQIRGSNTEAFF
v_call: TRBV4-1
j_call: TRBJ1-1
clone_size: .
d_call: .

cdr3_nt: TGTGCCTGGAGTAGGGTCTCTAATGAAAAACTGTTTTTT
cdr3_aa: CAWSRVSNEKLFF
v_call: TRBV30
j_call: TRBJ1-4
clone_size: .
d_call: .

cdr3_nt: TGCGCCAGCAGCTTCGACAGCTACCAACCCAGCATTTATGGCTACACCTTC
cdr3_aa: CASSFDSYQPSIYGYTF
v_call: TRBV5-1
j_call: TRBJ1-2
clone_size: .
d_call: .

cdr3_nt: TGCGCCAGCAGCTTGGAGGGCCCCAGGGGTGGGGTTCGCACTGAAGCTTTCTTT
cdr3_aa: CASSLEGPRGGVRTEAFF
v_call: TRBV5-1
j_call: TRBJ1-1
clone_size: once
d_call: .

cdr3_nt: TGTGCCAGCAGCGTAGATCCTACCTCTAACTATGGCTACACCTTC
cdr3_aa: CASSVDPTSNYGYTF
v_call: TRBV9
j_call: TRBJ1-2
clone_size: .
d_call: .

cdr3_nt: TGTGCCTCCGGAGGGGGCTTTAATGAAAAACTGTTTTTT
cdr3_aa: CASGGGFNEKLFF
v_call: TRBV19
j_call: TRBJ1-4
clone_size: .
d_call: TRBD1

cdr3_nt: TGTGCCAGCAGCCTCGGACTAGCGGGCTACAATGAGCAGTTCTTC
cdr3_aa: CASSLGLAGYNEQFF
v_call: TRBV7-2
j_call: TRBJ2-1
clone_size: .
d_call: TRBD2

cdr3_nt: TGTGCCAGCAGCGTAGGGGACAGGGCCTCTAATGAAAAACTGTTTTTT
cdr3_aa: CASSVGDRASNEKLFF
v_call: TRBV9
j_call: TRBJ1-4
clone_size: .
d_call: TRBD1

cdr3_nt: TGTGCCATCAGTGGGACAGCCCGACCCAATGAGCAGTTCTTC
cdr3_aa: CAISGTARPNEQFF
v_call: TRBV10-3
j_call: TRBJ2-1
clone_size: .
d_call: .

cdr3_nt: TGTGCCAGCTCACCTAAGCTGAACACTGAAGCTTTCTTT
cdr3_aa: CASSPKLNTEAFF
v_call: TRBV18
j_call: TRBJ1-1
clone_size: .
d_call: .

cdr3_nt: TGTGCCAGCAGTGAAACCAGGGGCATTGGCTACACCTTC
cdr3_aa: CASSETRGIGYTF
v_call: TRBV6-5
j_call: TRBJ1-2
clone_size: .
d_call: .

cdr3_nt: TGTGCCAGCAGCTCGCAGGGAAATGAGCAGTTCTTC
cdr3_aa: CASSSQGNEQFF
v_call: TRBV7-9
j_call: TRBJ2-1
clone_size: .
d_call: .